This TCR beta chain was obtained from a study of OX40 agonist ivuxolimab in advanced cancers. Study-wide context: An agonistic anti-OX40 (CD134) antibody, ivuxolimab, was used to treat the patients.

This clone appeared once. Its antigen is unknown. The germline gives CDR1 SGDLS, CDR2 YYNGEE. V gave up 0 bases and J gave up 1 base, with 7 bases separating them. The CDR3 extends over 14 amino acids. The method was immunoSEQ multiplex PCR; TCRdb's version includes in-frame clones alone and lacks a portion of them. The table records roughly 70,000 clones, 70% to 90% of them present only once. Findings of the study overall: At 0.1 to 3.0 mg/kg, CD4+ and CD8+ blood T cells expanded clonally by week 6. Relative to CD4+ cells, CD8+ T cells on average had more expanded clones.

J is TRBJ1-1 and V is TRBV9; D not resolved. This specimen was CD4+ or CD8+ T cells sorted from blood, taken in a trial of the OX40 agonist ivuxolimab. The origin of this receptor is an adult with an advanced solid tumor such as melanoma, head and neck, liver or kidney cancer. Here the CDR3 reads CASSVAEQNTEAFF. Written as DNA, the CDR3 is TGTGCCAGCAGCGTAGCGGAGCAGAACACTGAAGCTTTCTTT. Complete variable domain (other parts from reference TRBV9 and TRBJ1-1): DSGVTQTPKHLITATGQRVTLRCSPRSGDLSVYWYQQSLDQGLQFLIQYYNGEERAKGNILERFSAQQFPDLHSELNLSSLELGDSALYFCASSVAEQNTEAFFGQGTRLTVV.